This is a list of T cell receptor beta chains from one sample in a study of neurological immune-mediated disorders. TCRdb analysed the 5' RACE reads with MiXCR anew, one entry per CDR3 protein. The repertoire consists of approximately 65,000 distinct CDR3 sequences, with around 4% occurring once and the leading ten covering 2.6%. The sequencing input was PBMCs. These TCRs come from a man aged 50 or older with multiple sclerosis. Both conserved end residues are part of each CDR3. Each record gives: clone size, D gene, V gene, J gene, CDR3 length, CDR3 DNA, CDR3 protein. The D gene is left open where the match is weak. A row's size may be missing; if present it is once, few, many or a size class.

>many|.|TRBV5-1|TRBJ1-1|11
TGCGCCAGCAGCACGGGCGGTGAAGCTTTCTTT
CASSTGGEAFF
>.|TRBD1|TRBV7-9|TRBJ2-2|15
TGTGCCAGCAGCTCCAGGACAGGGGGCACCGGGGAGCTGTTTTTT
CASSSRTGGTGELFF
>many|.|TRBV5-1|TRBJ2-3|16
TGCGCCAGCAGCTTAAGCCCGGGCACTGGGATGGATACGCAGTATTTT
CASSLSPGTGMDTQYF
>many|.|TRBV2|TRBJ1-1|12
TGTGCCAGCAGTGAATGGGCCACTGAAGCTTTCTTT
CASSEWATEAFF
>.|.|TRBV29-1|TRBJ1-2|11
TGCAGCGTTGATGGGGGGAGAGGCTACACCTTC
CSVDGGRGYTF
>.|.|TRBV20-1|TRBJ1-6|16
TGCAGTGCTAAGACTGTCCCTTTCTCATATAATTCACCCCTCCACTTT
CSAKTVPFSYNSPLHF
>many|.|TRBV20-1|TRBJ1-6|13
TGCAGTGCTAGAGCAGGGAATAATTCACCCCTCCACTTT
CSARAGNNSPLHF
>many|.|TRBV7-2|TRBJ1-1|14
TGTGCCAGCAGTCCAAGCAGGGATATCCCTGAAGCTTTCTTT
CASSPSRDIPEAFF
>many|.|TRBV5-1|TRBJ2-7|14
TGCGCCAGCAGGACTGGGACGGACTCTCGGGGGCAGTACTTC
CASRTGTDSRGQYF
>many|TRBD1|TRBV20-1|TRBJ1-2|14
TGCAGTGCTAGAGGGCACAGGGGTGACTATGGCTACACCTTC
CSARGHRGDYGYTF
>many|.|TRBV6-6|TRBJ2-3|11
TGTGCCAGCAGTTCGGATCGTACGCAGTATTTT
CASSSDRTQYF
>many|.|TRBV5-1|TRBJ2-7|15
TGCGCCAGCAGCACGGACTCAGGCTATATCTACGAGCAGTACTTC
CASSTDSGYIYEQYF
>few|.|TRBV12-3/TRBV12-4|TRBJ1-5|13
TGTGCCAGCAGCGAACAGGGTATTCAGCCCCAGCATTTT
CASSEQGIQPQHF
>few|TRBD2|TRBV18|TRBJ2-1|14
TGTGCCAGCTCAACCACTAGCGGGGACAATGAGCAGTTCTTC
CASSTTSGDNEQFF
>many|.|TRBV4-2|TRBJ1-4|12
TGTGCCAGCAGCCTCAGGGCCCCAAAACTGTTTTTT
CASSLRAPKLFF
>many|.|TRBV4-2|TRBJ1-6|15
TGTGCCAGCAGCCCGCACCAATTAAGTGATTCACCCCTCCACTTT
CASSPHQLSDSPLHF
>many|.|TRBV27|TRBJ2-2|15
TGTGCCAGCAGTCCTATAGACCGGGGTGGCGGGGAGCTGTTTTTT
CASSPIDRGGGELFF
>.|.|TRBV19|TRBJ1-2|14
TGTGCCAGTAGTTCCTGGACGGTAAACTATGGCTACACCTTC
CASSSWTVNYGYTF
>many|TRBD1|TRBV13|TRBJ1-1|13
TGTGCCAGCAGCTTACAGGGGGCGGTCAGAGCTTTCTTT
CASSLQGAVRAFF
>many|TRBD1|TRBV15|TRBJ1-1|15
TGTGCCACCAGCAGACATAAATCAGGGGGGACTGAAGCTTTCTTT
CATSRHKSGGTEAFF
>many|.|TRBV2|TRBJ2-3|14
TGTGCCAGCAGTGGAAGACAGGTAGCTGATACGCAGTATTTT
CASSGRQVADTQYF
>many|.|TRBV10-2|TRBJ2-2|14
TGCGCCAGCAGTGTAAGGGAGGACACCGGGGAGCTGTTTTTT
CASSVREDTGELFF
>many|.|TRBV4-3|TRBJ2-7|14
TGCGCCAGCAGCCAAGATGCCCTCGGCTACGAGCAGTACTTC
CASSQDALGYEQYF
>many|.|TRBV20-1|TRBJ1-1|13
TGCAGTGCATCCCGTTGGAAGGAACTTGAAGCTTTCTTT
CSASRWKELEAFF
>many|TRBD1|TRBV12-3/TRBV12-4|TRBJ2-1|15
TGTGCCAGCAGCCCTCGACAGGGGGCTCGTGATGAGCAGTTCTTC
CASSPRQGARDEQFF
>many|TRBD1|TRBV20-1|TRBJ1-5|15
TGCAGTGCTAGTCTCGGGACAGGGGTGCGACAGCCCCAGCATTTT
CSASLGTGVRQPQHF
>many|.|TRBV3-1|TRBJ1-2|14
TGTGCCAGCAGCCTACAGGGCCCTAACTATGGCTACACCTTC
CASSLQGPNYGYTF
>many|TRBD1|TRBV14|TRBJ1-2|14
TGTGCCAGCAGCCAAGGGGACAGCCGGGATGGCTACACCTTC
CASSQGDSRDGYTF
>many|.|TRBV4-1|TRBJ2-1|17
TGCGCCAGCAGCCAAGTTGCAGGGCGGAGGATAGACAATGAGCAGTTCTTC
CASSQVAGRRIDNEQFF
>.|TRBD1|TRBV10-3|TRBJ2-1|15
TGTGCCATCAGTGAGACACTACAGGGGAGTGGTGAGCAGTTCTTC
CAISETLQGSGEQFF
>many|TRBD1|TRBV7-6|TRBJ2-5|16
TGTGCCAGCAGCTTGACGGGACCGGGACAGAAAGAGACCCAGTACTTC
CASSLTGPGQKETQYF
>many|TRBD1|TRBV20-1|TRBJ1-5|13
TGCAGTGCTCGGACAGGGTCAGGTCAGCCCCAGCATTTT
CSARTGSGQPQHF
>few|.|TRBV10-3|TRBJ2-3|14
TGTGCCATCAGTGAAAGGCAGTACACAGATACGCAGTATTTT
CAISERQYTDTQYF
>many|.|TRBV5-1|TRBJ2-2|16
TGCGCCAGCAGCTTGAGTGCGGGAAGGAACACCGGGGAGCTGTTTTTT
CASSLSAGRNTGELFF
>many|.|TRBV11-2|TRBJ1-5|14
TGTGCCAGCAGCTTAGTGGGGCCCGCGCAGCCCCAGCATTTT
CASSLVGPAQPQHF
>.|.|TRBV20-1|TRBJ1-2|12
TGCAGTGCTAGAGTCAGATCGGATGGCTACACCTTC
CSARVRSDGYTF
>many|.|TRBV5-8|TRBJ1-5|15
TGTGCCAGCAGCTTTCGGGGGGCGAGCAATCAGCCCCAGCATTTT
CASSFRGASNQPQHF
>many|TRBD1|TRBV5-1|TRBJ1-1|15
TGCGCCAGCAGCTTGTCTACAGGGGGGAACACTGAAGCTTTCTTT
CASSLSTGGNTEAFF
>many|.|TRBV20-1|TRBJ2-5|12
TGCAGTGCTATCGGGGCACAAGAGACCCAGTACTTC
CSAIGAQETQYF
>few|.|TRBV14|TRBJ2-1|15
TGTGCCAGCAGCCAACGGGGCCCCCTTTACAATGAGCAGTTCTTC
CASSQRGPLYNEQFF
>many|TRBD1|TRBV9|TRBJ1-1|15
TGTGCCAGCAGCGAATCTTACTCAGGGGGCACTGAAGCTTTCTTT
CASSESYSGGTEAFF
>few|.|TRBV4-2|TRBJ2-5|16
TGTGCCAGCAGCCAAGTATCCTTTTCCACGCCGGAGACCCAGTACTTC
CASSQVSFSTPETQYF
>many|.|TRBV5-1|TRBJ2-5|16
TGCGCCAGCAGCTTGGCCGGAGTCAAAGGCGCGTGGACCCAGTACTTC
CASSLAGVKGAWTQYF
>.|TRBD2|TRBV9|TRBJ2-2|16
TGTGCCAGCAGCGTAGGACTAGCGGGGTGGTCCGGGGAGCTGTTTTTT
CASSVGLAGWSGELFF
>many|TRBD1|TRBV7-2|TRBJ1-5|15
TGTGCCAGCAGCTTAGGGGGGACAGGCCGGGGGCCCCAGCATTTT
CASSLGGTGRGPQHF
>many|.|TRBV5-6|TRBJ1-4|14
TGTGCCAGCAGCTTGCAGGGCCCTCTGAGGAAACTGTTTTTT
CASSLQGPLRKLFF